This entry concerns a single TCR beta chain. Antigen: not known. These data come from a study of blood T cells in healthy people across ages. Regarding the study as a whole: Age brought a roughly linear fall in TCR beta diversity measured per million T cells.

A J-beta primer mix and a sample-barcoded 5' primer were used in a second PCR of roughly 6 to 12 cycles. TCRdb used MiXCR to reprocess the 5' RACE reads, holding one entry per CDR3 protein. The sample yields around 1,500,000 distinct CDR3 sequences, approximately 30% seen once. Sequenced input: blood. This TCR was recovered from a woman in her twenties or thirties in good health.

The CDR3 is CASHRDSEQFF. The CDR3 bases are TGTGCCAGCCATAGGGATAGTGAGCAGTTCTTC. V and J are TRBV5-5 and TRBJ2-1; no definite D call. This CDR3 spans 11 amino acids. Germline CDR1 and CDR2: SGHKS and YYEKEE (reference sequence). V was pared by 7 bases and J by 9 bases, with 11 bases between.